These T cell receptor beta chains were read from a single sample in a study of T cell repertoires in cytomegalovirus infection. TCRdb independently ran MiXCR on the reads; one entry per CDR3 protein. The sample consists of tens of thousands of distinct CDR3 sequences, around 21% of them appearing once. These receptors have no known antigen. This specimen consisted of CD8+ T cells from cultured PBMCs, obtained from culture after CMV antigen stimulation. The origin of the receptors is a human donor in good health (CMV status not recorded). Some clones in this sample may be carry-over from other donors' samples. The CDR3 runs from the conserved cysteine through the conserved F or W. The D gene is left open where the match is weak. The size field is filled for only some rows; it gives once, few, many or a size class.

clone size	D gene	J gene	V gene	CDR3 protein
NA	NA	TRBJ2-7	TRBV7-2	CASSLNIGAYEQYF
NA	NA	TRBJ2-1	TRBV7-6	CASSPTVEVFEQFF
NA	NA	TRBJ1-1	TRBV29-1	CSVESGENTEAFF
few	NA	TRBJ2-1	TRBV7-2	CASSRFYNEQFF
NA	TRBD2	TRBJ2-3	TRBV7-2	CASRFTGLALYTDTQYF
NA	NA	TRBJ2-7	TRBV6-6	CASNSGAYEQYF
many	NA	TRBJ1-1	TRBV28	CASSSNGRREAFF
NA	NA	TRBJ2-1	TRBV7-9	CASSPRDSLSYNEQFF
NA	TRBD2	TRBJ2-7	TRBV7-2	CASSSGTSGLYEQYF
NA	NA	TRBJ1-1	TRBV19	CASSISLAPGTEAFF
NA	TRBD1	TRBJ2-1	TRBV7-2	CASSLAGQGAMWNEQFF
NA	NA	TRBJ2-1	TRBV4-1	CASSHLTPGLRNEQFF
few	TRBD1	TRBJ1-6	TRBV28	CASRPTGGFDNSPLHF
few	TRBD1	TRBJ1-1	TRBV3-1	CASSQGTGVLAFF
NA	TRBD2	TRBJ2-7	TRBV11-3	CASSSRPRLAGTRSHEQYF
few	TRBD1	TRBJ1-2	TRBV7-2	CASSRTGAGYTF
NA	NA	TRBJ2-1	TRBV7-2	CASSQRRGYNEQFF
NA	NA	TRBJ1-5	TRBV5-5	CASSRGAGENQPQHF
many	NA	TRBJ2-7	TRBV6-6	CASSYPGRTSYEQYF
NA	NA	TRBJ2-7	TRBV4-1	CASAQRGSAGEQYF
few	NA	TRBJ2-5	TRBV7-8	CASSLRSQETQYF
NA	NA	TRBJ1-1	TRBV11-2	CASRSPDPEAFF
NA	TRBD2	TRBJ2-3	TRBV4-1	CASSPSGGDTDTQYF
NA	NA	TRBJ2-5	TRBV7-9	CALTTPFSQETQYF
many	TRBD2	TRBJ2-5	TRBV7-8	CASTSPDRGGLETQYF
few	TRBD1	TRBJ2-7	TRBV7-9	CASSLGWDRSAYEQYF
few	NA	TRBJ1-1	TRBV19	CASTLGGTEAFF
NA	TRBD1	TRBJ1-5	TRBV6-6	CASSSTRQGSYPQHF
few	NA	TRBJ1-1	TRBV7-2	CASSSTRTGPWDTEAFF
NA	NA	TRBJ2-1	TRBV6-2/TRBV6-3	CASTSQAGAAYNEQFF
NA	NA	TRBJ2-7	TRBV20-1	CSAPSGAFGEQYF
NA	NA	TRBJ1-1	TRBV2	CASRRGPQVRSTEAFF
few	NA	TRBJ1-1	TRBV28	CASSFPRLGTEAFF
NA	NA	TRBJ2-1	TRBV4-1	CASSQGGASYNEQFF
NA	TRBD1	TRBJ1-2	TRBV9	CASSAGTANYGYTF
NA	NA	TRBJ2-6	TRBV7-2	CASSLSDTNVLTF
NA	NA	TRBJ2-3	TRBV7-6	CASSLEGLTDTQYF
NA	NA	TRBJ2-1	TRBV7-9	CASSQEGDPDEQFF
few	NA	TRBJ1-1	TRBV6-2/TRBV6-3	CASSPPGVTEAFF
few	TRBD2	TRBJ2-1	TRBV7-6	CASSFSGGVNEQFF
many	TRBD2	TRBJ2-7	TRBV6-1	CASTSPYRDGLAGVEEQYF
few	TRBD2	TRBJ2-1	TRBV7-3	CASSLIGGAHGNEQFF
NA	NA	TRBJ2-7	TRBV4-3	CASSQAGGGEQYF
NA	NA	TRBJ1-2	TRBV28	CASSLMQDGYTF